This T cell receptor (beta chain) was sequenced in a study of shared clonotypes between healthy human individuals. The protocol was immunoSEQ multiplex PCR, while the TCRdb copy is restricted to in-frame clones and leaves out a portion. The sample consists of 2 million to 2.5 million clones, approximately 94% of them appearing once. Per germline, CDR1 SGDLS and CDR2 YYNGEE. CDR3 length: 14 residues. Trimming took 0 bases from V and 5 from J; bases not matched to a gene: 1. The naive CD8 subset, CD45RO-negative cells positively selected for CCR7, excluded terminally differentiated effector memory CD45RA+ cells. Donors included only healthy HIV-negative adults lacking recent acute infections or vaccinations.

The chain joins TRBV9 to TRBJ1-5; 8 positions agree with TRBD1. This clonotype originated in a man between 18 and 35 years old in good health. Some clones in this sample may be carry-over from other donors' samples. The sample taken for sequencing was naive CD8+ T cells from PBMCs. CDR3 residues: CASSVAGGDQPQHF. The CDR3 DNA sequence: TGTGCCAGCAGCGTAGCAGGGGGCGATCAGCCCCAGCATTTT.